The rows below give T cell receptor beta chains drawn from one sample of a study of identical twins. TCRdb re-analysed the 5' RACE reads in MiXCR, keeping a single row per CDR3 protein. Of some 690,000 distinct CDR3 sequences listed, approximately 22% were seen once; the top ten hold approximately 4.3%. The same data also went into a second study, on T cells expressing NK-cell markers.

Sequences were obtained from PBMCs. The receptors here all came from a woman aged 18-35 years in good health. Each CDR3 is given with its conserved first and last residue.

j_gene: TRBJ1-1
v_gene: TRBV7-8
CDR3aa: CASSLIDRGYTEAFF

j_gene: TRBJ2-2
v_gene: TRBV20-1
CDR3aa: CCAKPPGAGNTGELFF

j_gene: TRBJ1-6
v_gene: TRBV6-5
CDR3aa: CASSYRRLNSYNSPLHF

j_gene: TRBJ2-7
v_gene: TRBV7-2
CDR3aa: CASSREAASGRGEQYF

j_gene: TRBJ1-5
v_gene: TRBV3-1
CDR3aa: CASSQVAGGQPQHF

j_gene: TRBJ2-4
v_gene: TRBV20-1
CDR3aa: CSAPQNKNIQYF

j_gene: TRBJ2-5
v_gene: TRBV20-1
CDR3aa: CSARSASGDQETQYF

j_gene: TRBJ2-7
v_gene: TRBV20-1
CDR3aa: CSATYQGSYEQYF

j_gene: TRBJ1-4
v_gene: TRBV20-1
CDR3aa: CSARSAVKGEKLFF

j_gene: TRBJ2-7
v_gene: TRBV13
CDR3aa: CASSSGLFSYEQYF

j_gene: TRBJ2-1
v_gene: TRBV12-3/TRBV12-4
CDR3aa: CASIRDYSNEQFF

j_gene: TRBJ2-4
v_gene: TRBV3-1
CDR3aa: CASSPLPGKAKNIQYF

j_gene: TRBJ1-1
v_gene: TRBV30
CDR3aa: CAWSVLPLLRDTEAFF

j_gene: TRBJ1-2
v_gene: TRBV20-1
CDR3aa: CSARDLRNYGYTF

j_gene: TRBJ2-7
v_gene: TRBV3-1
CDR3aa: CASSQDRKQYF

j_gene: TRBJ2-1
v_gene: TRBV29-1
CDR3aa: CSGYRAGGNEQFF

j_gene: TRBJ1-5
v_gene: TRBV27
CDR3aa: CASSLSAVNQPQHF

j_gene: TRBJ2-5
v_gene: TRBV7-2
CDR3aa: CASSLVGASGRGETQYF

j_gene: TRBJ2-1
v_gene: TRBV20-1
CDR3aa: CSARDTGLVAYNEQFF

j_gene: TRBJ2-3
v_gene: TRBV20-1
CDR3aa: CSARVAGTIDTQYF

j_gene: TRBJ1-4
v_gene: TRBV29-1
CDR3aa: CSVLNRGTNEKLFF

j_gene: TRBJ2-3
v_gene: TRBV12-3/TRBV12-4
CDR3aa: CASNGLATDTQYF

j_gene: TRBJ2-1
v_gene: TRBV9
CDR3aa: CATGVGNEQFF

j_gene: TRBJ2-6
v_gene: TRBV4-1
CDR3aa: CASSQAGLTNTGANVLTF

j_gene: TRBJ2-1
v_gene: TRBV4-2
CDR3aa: CASSLDRGGADEQFF

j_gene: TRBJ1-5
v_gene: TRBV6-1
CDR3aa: CASSGTNGQPQHF

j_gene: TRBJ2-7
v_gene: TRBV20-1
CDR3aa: CSASGSLSGSSYEQYF

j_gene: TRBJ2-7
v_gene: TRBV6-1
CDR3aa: CASSPLSGASYEQYF

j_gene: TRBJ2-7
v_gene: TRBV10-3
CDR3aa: CAIALSGGHEQYF

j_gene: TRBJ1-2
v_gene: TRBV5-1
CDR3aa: CASSQDSVLGGYTF

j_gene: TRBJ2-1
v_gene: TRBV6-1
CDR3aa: CAAEWGQGSYNEQFF

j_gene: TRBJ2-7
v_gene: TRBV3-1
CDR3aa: CASSSPLYSYEQYF

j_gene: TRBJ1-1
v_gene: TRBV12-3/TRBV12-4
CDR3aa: CASTHDRGGTEAFF

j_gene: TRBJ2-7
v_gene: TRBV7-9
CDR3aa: CASSDGTSGLYEQYF

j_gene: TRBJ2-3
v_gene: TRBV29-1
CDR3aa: CSSRQGLMADTQYF

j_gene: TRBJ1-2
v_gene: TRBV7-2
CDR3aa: CASSDRDFAF

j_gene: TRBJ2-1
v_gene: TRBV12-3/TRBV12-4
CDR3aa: CASSSRLAGGQQFF

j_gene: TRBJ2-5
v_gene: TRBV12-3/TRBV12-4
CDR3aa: CASNYLAEAYQETQYF

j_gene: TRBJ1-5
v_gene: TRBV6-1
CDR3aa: CASTLRSPGNQPQHF

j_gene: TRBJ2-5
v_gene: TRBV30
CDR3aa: CAWMRLAGGLGQETQYF

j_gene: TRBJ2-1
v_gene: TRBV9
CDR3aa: CASSYPRQSSINEQFF

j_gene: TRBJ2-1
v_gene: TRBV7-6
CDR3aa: CASSLAKPEEHNEQFF

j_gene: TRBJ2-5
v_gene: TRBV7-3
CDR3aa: CASSLRTGQETQYF

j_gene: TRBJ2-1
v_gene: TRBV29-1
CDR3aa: CSVEGGRGNEQFF

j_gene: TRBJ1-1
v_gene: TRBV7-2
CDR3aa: CASSSRGGITEAFF

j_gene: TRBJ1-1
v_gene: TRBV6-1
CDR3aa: CASSRKGNTEAFF

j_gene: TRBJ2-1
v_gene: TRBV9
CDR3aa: CASSVRDYNEQFF